The 15 T cell receptor beta chains given below trace back to one sample, sequenced in a study of blood T cells in healthy people across ages. Primers used in a second PCR of roughly 7 to 11 cycles were a sample-barcoded 5' primer and a J-beta primer mix. TCRdb reprocessed the 5' RACE reads via MiXCR and lists one record per CDR3 protein. Here the sample spans roughly 680,000 distinct CDR3 sequences, under 25% being singletons. Sequences were obtained from blood. Receptors were obtained from a man aged 70-80 years in good health.

A few counts support this clonotype. A single base separates this from a much larger clone, so it may be a read error. The CDR3 does not end in the conserved phenylalanine or tryptophan, so this is likely a read error. The rearrangement joins TRBV12-3 or TRBV12-4 to TRBJ2-3; TRBD2 agrees at 9 bases. The V and J ends lost 7 bases and 8 bases, in that order; junction bases with no gene match: 10. The CDR3 sequence is 14 residues long. CDR3 sequence (DNA): TGTGCCAGCAATATAGCGGGAGATGGGGGTACGCAGTATCTT. As protein: CASNIAGDGGTQYL.

This chain connects TRBV20-1 to TRBJ1-1; the D is unclear. Trimming took 0 bases from V and 5 from J, leaving 16 bases between them. In germline, CDR1 is DFQATT, CDR2 SNEGSKA (reference sequence). The CDR3 extends over 15 amino acids. The CDR3 loop is CSARDRRGSLTEAFF. CDR3 DNA sequence: TGCAGTGCTAGAGATAGGCGGGGATCCCTGACTGAAGCTTTCTTT.

The V and J genes are TRBV20-1 and TRBJ1-2; tentatively, D is TRBD1 (5 bases). The germline V gene has CDR1 DFQATT and CDR2 SNEGSKA (reference sequence). This CDR3 region has 14 residues. Trimming shortened V by 3 bases and J by 1 base, and 12 bases separated the two germline ends. CDR3 residues: CSARGQAFNYGYTF. CDR3 nucleotides: TGCAGTGCTAGGGGGCAGGCGTTTAACTATGGCTACACCTTC.

This clonotype has only a few counts. The chain joins TRBV5-1 to TRBJ2-3, with D hard to call. Deletions cut 3 bases from V and 0 bases from J, with 11 bases between. Per germline, CDR1 SGHRS and CDR2 YFSETQ. The CDR3 is 15 amino acids. The CDR3 sequence: CASSWTSDSTDTQYF. The CDR3 DNA reads as TGCGCCAGCAGCTGGACGTCTGACAGCACAGATACGCAGTATTTT.

This clonotype was seen ten or more times. The chain couples TRBV11-2 to TRBJ1-4, with D perhaps matching TRBD1 (6 bases). V was trimmed by 5 bases and J by 3 bases, leaving 10 bases between them. The CDR3 totals 14 residues. Germline CDR1 and CDR2: SGHAT and FQNNGV. CDR3 in DNA: TGTGCCAGCAGCCGGGGGGCAGCTAATGAAAAACTGTTTTTT. Protein product: CASSRGAANEKLFF.

The chain carries TRBV7-3 and TRBJ2-3; 10 bases fit TRBD1. Per the germline V gene, CDR1 is SGHTA and CDR2 is FQGTGA. V lost 5 bases to trimming and J lost 5 bases; unmatched junction nucleotides: 7. The CDR3 is made up of 15 amino acids. The CDR3 region has the DNA TGTGCCAGCAGCGAGACAGGGGGCGCGGGAGATACGCAGTATTTT. Translated, it gives CASSETGGAGDTQYF.

This clonotype came up a few times. The chain combines TRBV12-3 or TRBV12-4 with TRBJ2-1, with TRBD2 matching 11 bases. V shed 6 bases and J 4 bases; nucleotides not matched to a gene: 8. The CDR3 is 16 amino acids. CDR3 DNA: TGTGCCAGCAGCGATCCGGGACTAGCGGCTTACAATGAGCAGTTCTTC. Translating it yields CASSDPGLAAYNEQFF.

This clonotype was recorded a few times. V gene TRBV21-1 combines with J gene TRBJ2-3; TRBD1 is the table's D call, not checked against the DNA. TRBV21-1 is listed as a pseudogene. CDR3 size: 18 residues. The CDR3, as DNA: TGTGCCAGCAGCAAAGAGGCCCAGGGGGCCGATAGCACAGATACGCAGTATTTT. Translated, it gives CASSKEAQGADSTDTQYF.

The rearrangement links TRBV12-3 or TRBV12-4 to TRBJ2-1, with 11 positions matching TRBD2. With V trimmed by 5 bases and J by 4 bases, 4 bases remained unmatched. CDR3 length: 15 amino acids. Written as DNA, the CDR3 is TGTGCCAGCAGTACGTCTAGCGGGGGGTACAATGAGCAGTTCTTC. This translates into CASSTSSGGYNEQFF.

A few counts support this clonotype. The chain is built from TRBV15 and TRBJ2-3; 10 bases are shared with TRBD2. The CDR3 has 16 amino acids. Losses at the gene ends were 1 base for V and 2 bases for J; bases not matched to a gene: 3. Germline V gene data show CDR1 as LNHNV and CDR2 as YYDKDF (reference sequence). CDR3 region: CATSRGTSGDTDTQYF. The CDR3 nucleotides are TGTGCCACCAGCAGAGGGACTAGCGGAGACACAGATACGCAGTATTTT.

This clonotype has only a few counts. The chain is built from TRBV3-1 and TRBJ1-2; D is possibly TRBD1 (5 bases). This CDR3 spans 15 amino acids. The germline V gene encodes CDR1 LGHDT and CDR2 YNNKEL (reference sequence). V was pared by 0 bases and J by 0 bases, with 8 bases between. In nucleotides, the CDR3 is TGTGCCAGCAGCCAAGACGACAGCCCTAACTATGGCTACACCTTC. Translating gives CASSQDDSPNYGYTF.

The V call is TRBV4-3, the J call TRBJ1-2, with D unresolved. The V end was cut by 0 bases, the J end by 6 bases, with 14 bases between. The germline V gene encodes CDR1 LGHNA and CDR2 YSLEER. The CDR3 is made up of 15 amino acids. The CDR3 sequence is CASSQEMDYHDGYTF. The CDR3 DNA is TGCGCCAGCAGCCAAGAGATGGATTATCATGATGGCTACACCTTC.

The chain couples TRBV11-2 to TRBJ1-2, with 8 bases fitting TRBD1. V gave up 3 bases and J gave up 8 bases; unmatched junction bases: 5. The CDR3 has 13 residues. Germline V lookup: CDR1 SGHAT, CDR2 FQNNGV. The CDR3 DNA reads TGTGCCAGCAGCTTTCGACAGGGGAGCGGCTACACCTTC. Its protein is CASSFRQGSGYTF.

This clonotype has only a few counts. The gene calls are TRBV20-1 and TRBJ2-6; possible D gene TRBD1, 5 bases. Germline V CDR1 and CDR2: DFQATT, SNEGSKA (reference sequence). The CDR3 length is 13 residues. With 5 bases removed from V and 3 bases from J, the gap between germline ends came to 8 bases. The DNA for the CDR3 is TGCAGTGCTCCTACAGGTGGGGCCAACGTCCTGACTTTC. Its protein product is CSAPTGGANVLTF.

The V call is TRBV7-6, the J call TRBJ1-6; 10 nucleotides line up with TRBD1. The CDR3 runs 16 residues. Germline values: CDR1 SGHVS, CDR2 FNYEAQ. J gave up 5 bases and V 1 base, and 2 bases lay outside the gene matches. CDR3 bases: TGTGCCAGCAGCTTAGGACAGGGGGCTCATAATTCACCCCTCCACTTT. Translated, it gives CASSLGQGAHNSPLHF.